The source of this T cell receptor beta chain is a study of shared clonotypes between healthy human individuals. In the study overall: Per-donor plates numbered three CD4 naive, three CD4 memory, two CD8 naive and one CD8 memory.

This CDR3 comprises 19 residues. Unmatched junction bases numbered 13, after V lost 5 bases and J lost 0 bases. The germline V gene encodes CDR1 MNHEY and CDR2 SMNVEV (reference sequence). Source study methods: Filtering differed for immunoSEQ, which gave only junction sequences without quality scores. TCRdb keeps only in-frame clones here, not all; method: immunoSEQ multiplex PCR. The DNA was the basis for D and trimming; V, J and clone size are from that table. This sample has about 2.1 million clones, with 85% to 95% found just once. Terminally differentiated effector memory CD45RA+ cells were excluded from the naive CD8 cells, which were CD45RO-negative and positively selected for CCR7. Study conclusions and caveats: Rarefaction exposed incomplete sorted-subset sequencing despite large depth. Only blood underwent sampling, and tissue repertoires likely differ.

In the case of this clone: Its antigen is undetermined.

The sequenced sample consisted of naive CD8+ T cells from PBMCs. The receptor comes from a young man in good health. Some clones in this sample may be carry-over from other donors' samples. The V gene is TRBV27, the J gene TRBJ2-4; 10 bases line up with TRBD2. The CDR3 spells CASSAGLAAKPLAKNIQYF. The CDR3 coding sequence is TGTGCCAGCAGTGCCGGACTAGCGGCAAAGCCACTAGCCAAAAACATTCAGTACTTC.